This T cell receptor (beta chain) was found in a study of TIL therapy for anti-PD-1-resistant metastatic lung cancer. Germline CDR1 LNHNV, CDR2 YYDKDF (reference sequence). This CDR3 is built from 15 residues. Between the trimmed V and J ends, which lost 1 base and 7 bases, there was a span of 17 bases. As for time point: pre-treatment sample, taken before nivolumab and TIL therapy. Stage 4 NSCLC adults joined between late 2017 and January 2020. The libraries were made with immunoSEQ v3. The method was immunoSEQ multiplex PCR; TCRdb's version includes in-frame clones alone and lacks a portion of them. The table records tens of thousands of clones, around 79% of them present only once.

This material consisted of blood, taken at baseline. This receptor was obtained from a person aged 25-79 years with non-small cell lung cancer. The chain couples TRBV15 to TRBJ2-7; weak D call: TRBD1 (5 bases). In nucleotides, the CDR3 is TGTGCCACCAGCAGAGTGGGGCAGGGTGACGGGGAGCAGTACTTC. Amino acids: CATSRVGQGDGEQYF.